The 13 T cell receptor beta chains below come from one sample, sequenced in a study of Tregs in tolerant kidney transplant recipients. Produced via immunoSEQ multiplex PCR; TCRdb's table is partial and in-frame only. The data show about 52,000 clones, with about 90% seen just once and over 12% held by the top ten. Related graft donors supplied nonmyeloablative bone marrow transplants, and mixed chimerism was transient. The source was CD8+ T cells from blood (PBMCs), collected 24 months after the transplant. These receptors were taken from a human patient who received a combined kidney and bone marrow transplant. Some of the T cells might come from the graft donor.

J is TRBJ1-5 and V is TRBV4-2, with D unclear. Germline CDR1 reads LGHNA; CDR2 reads YNFKEQ. There are 16 residues in the CDR3. Trimming took off 0 bases at V and 0 bases at J, with 9 bases between the two ends. This chain's CDR3 is CASSQDRLNSNQPQHF. CDR3 in DNA: TGTGCCAGCAGCCAAGATCGACTGAATAGCAATCAGCCCCAGCATTTT.

The CDR3 DNA sequence: TGTGCCAGTAGTATCCGGGACAGACTACCGTCAACTAATGAAAAACTGTTTTTT. Translation: CASSIRDRLPSTNEKLFF. The chain combines TRBV19 with TRBJ1-4; TRBD1 matches 7 bases. The V segment lost 3 bases and the J segment 0 bases; nucleotides outside the gene matches: 10. From germline, CDR1 is LNHDA and CDR2 SQIVND (reference sequence). This CDR3 has 18 residues. The full variable domain, with the rest looked up from reference TRBV19 and TRBJ1-4, is DGGITQSPKYLFRKEGQNVTLSCEQNLNHDAMYWYRQDPGQGLRLIYYSQIVNDFQKGDIAEGYSVSREKKESFPLTVTSAQKNPTAFYLCASSIRDRLPSTNEKLFFGSGTQLSVL.

The chain couples TRBV28 to TRBJ2-7, with TRBD1 matching 8 bases. Trimming removed 4 bases from V and 1 base from J; junction bases left unmatched: 3. The CDR3 has 14 residues. Per the germline V gene, CDR1 is MDHEN and CDR2 is SYDVKM. This CDR3 reads CASSSDRGSYEQYF. The CDR3 bases are TGTGCCAGCAGTTCCGACAGGGGTTCCTACGAGCAGTACTTC.

V gene TRBV4-3 combines with J gene TRBJ2-7, with D maybe TRBD2 (8 bases). The CDR3 loop spans 15 amino acids. CDR1 is LGHNA, CDR2 YSLEER, per germline. V lost 0 bases, J lost 4 bases, and 13 bases lay in between. CDR3 protein: CASSQDRGGQYEQYF. The CDR3, as DNA: TGCGCCAGCAGCCAAGATCGGGGGGGACAGTACGAGCAGTACTTC.

The chain uses TRBV6-1 and TRBJ2-7; 7 bases agree with TRBD2. Trimming at V came to 6 bases and at J to 3 bases, leaving 11 bases not matched to a gene. This CDR3 region has 15 residues. Germline V CDR1 and CDR2: MNHNS, SASEGT. The CDR3 DNA is TGTGCCAGCAGCAGGCTAGCGGCGAAGGGCTACGAGCAGTACTTC. Translation gives CASSRLAAKGYEQYF.

Here the CDR3 DNA reads TGTGCCAGCAGCTTAGGGGCTAGCGGGAGGTTCGAGCAGTACTTC. Its translation is CASSLGASGRFEQYF. J is TRBJ2-7 and V is TRBV27; 11 bases are a match to TRBD2. V was clipped by 6 bases and J by 6 bases; unmatched bases: 10. The CDR3 spans 15 residues. Looked up from germline, CDR1 is MNHEY and CDR2 is SMNVEV (reference sequence).

The CDR3 DNA sequence: TGCGCCAGCAGCTTGGCCGTAGGGGGCTATATGAACACTGAAGCTTTCTTT. The encoded protein is CASSLAVGGYMNTEAFF. The rearrangement links TRBV5-1 to TRBJ1-1; 7 nucleotides match TRBD1. Germline V gives CDR1 SGHRS, CDR2 YFSETQ. The CDR3 extends over 17 amino acids. With V trimmed by 0 bases and J by 0 bases, 8 bases remained unmatched.

The chain recombines TRBV21-1 with TRBJ2-5; the D call of TRBD1 is as the table states it, not checked on the DNA. The J call is uncertain, as TRBJ2-7 better fits the DNA end. TRBV21-1 represents a pseudogene. CDR3 size: 18 residues. The CDR3 is CASSFQIKKTGGGYEQYF. CDR3 DNA sequence: TGTGCCAGCAGCTTCCAGATAAAAAAGACAGGGGGGGGATACGAGCAGTACTTC.

The chain links TRBV2 to TRBJ2-1; 7 bases are shared with TRBD2. CDR3 length: 15 amino acids. The germline gives CDR1 SNHLY, CDR2 FYNNEI. V was clipped by 4 bases and J by 1 base; unmatched bases: 4. The CDR3 coding sequence is TGTGCCAGCAGTGGTGGGCGGGAGTCCTACAATGAGCAGTTCTTC. Its translation is CASSGGRESYNEQFF.

This sequence joins TRBV5-6 and TRBJ1-1; TRBD1 is a possible D gene (5 bases). Germline-derived CDR1 and CDR2 are SGHDT and YYEEEE. The germline V and J ends were trimmed by 0 bases and 5 bases, with 20 bases remaining between them. This CDR3 region has 17 residues. The CDR3 region is CASSLEGMGPTVTEAFF. As DNA, the CDR3 is TGTGCCAGCAGCTTGGAGGGTATGGGGCCAACGGTAACTGAAGCTTTCTTT.

The chain has TRBV2 and TRBJ2-1; 7 bases fit TRBD2. Per the germline V gene, CDR1 is SNHLY and CDR2 is FYNNEI. V shed 8 bases, J shed 4 bases, and the junction held 14 bases outside the gene matches. CDR3 length equals 16 residues. CDR3 protein: CASGVGGRAFYNEQFF. CDR3 bases: TGTGCCAGCGGGGTGGGAGGGAGGGCCTTTTACAATGAGCAGTTCTTC.

The V call is TRBV9, the J call TRBJ1-4; TRBD1 matches 8 bases. Germline V CDR1 and CDR2: SGDLS, YYNGEE. CDR3 length equals 14 residues. V trimming: 3 bases; J trimming: 8 bases; junction bases outside the gene matches: 6. DNA for the CDR3: TGTGCCAGCAGCGAAACAGGGGGTGGGGAAAAACTGTTTTTT. This encodes CASSETGGGEKLFF.

The CDR3 loop reads CASSAGLAGLYEQYF. CDR3 DNA sequence: TGTGCCAGCAGCGCGGGACTAGCGGGATTATACGAGCAGTACTTC. The rearrangement links TRBV7-9 to TRBJ2-7; 13 nucleotides match TRBD2. CDR1 is SEHNR and CDR2 is FQNEAQ in the germline V gene (reference sequence). The CDR3 has 15 residues. The ends lost 5 bases at V and 4 bases at J; junction bases unmatched: 5.